This T cell receptor (beta chain) was documented in a study of blood T cell repertoires in COVID-19 (dated by TCRdb to about 2020). Study-wide context: The collaborator samples originated in the United States, Italy and Spain and spanned the acute and convalescent phases of COVID-19. Nearly every sample came with metadata listing a de-identified subject ID, COVID-19 status, age in years and sex. Subjects who had been exposed to COVID-19, were actively infected with it, or had recovered from it provided the deeply sampled blood TCRbeta repertoires that made up the dataset. Where available, HLA class I and class II types were taken from metadata supplied by the sample provider and were not determined by assay-based typing. A freely available public database, intended as a resource for researchers studying the immune response to SARS-CoV-2, is where the repertoires were released. Samples were obtained from the ongoing ImmuneRACE study (first 160 participants) and from over a thousand subjects provided by 6 global collaborators. The material from the prospective study consisted of cDNA or gDNA derived from T cells, B-cell-depleted T cells, or PBMCs.

The investigation overall reported the following: How much clinical and demographic metadata was included differed by source and by participant, and the metadata was provided uncurated.

TCRbeta CDR3 regions were amplified from genomic DNA by means of the immunoSEQ Assay, a bias-controlled multiplex PCR. In the source study's methods: Within the assay, amplification of reference gene primers was used to estimate how many nucleated cells each sample contained. To quantify the absolute abundance of each unique TCRbeta CDR3 rearrangement, sequence reads were collapsed and filtered. For each sample, productive Simpson clonality was calculated as the square root of Simpson's diversity index over productive rearrangements. This is the immuneACCESS table as TCRdb keeps it, with only in-frame sequences that have V and J called. A part of the clones is gone; compared with another copy, unresolved V genes explain less than half, and the rest is unexplained. V and J calls and clone size are given by that table; D and trimming were obtained from the DNA. This sample gives 250,000 to 400,000 clones in total; about nine tenths of them show up just once. The leading ten clones occupy roughly 2.8% of the sample.

One collaborating source in Seattle enrolled patients while the patients were actively infected and followed the patients over time throughout the course of disease. Collaborating institutions collected whole blood in K2EDTA tubes following their own protocols. For TCRbeta analysis, collaborators shipped samples as frozen whole blood, isolated PBMCs, or DNA extracted from either of those sample types. Notes on this clone: No antigen is known for it. There are no base qualities to consult, and no much larger clone falls within one base.

CDR1 is given as SGHAT and CDR2 as FQNNGV, both from the germline V gene. The junction shows trimming of 1 base on V and 2 bases on J, plus 9 bases between the germline ends. Spanning cysteine to phenylalanine, the CDR3 consists of 15 amino acids. Only CDR3 DNA is held: 45 bases, read in frame from base 1. The chain uses TRBV11-2 and TRBJ2-1, with TRBD2 as a weak D call on 5 bases. Sequencing was performed on peripheral blood. The sequence was collected from a woman aged 30 to 39 with COVID-19, enrolled during active disease. At the DNA level, the sequence is TGTGCCAGCAGCTTAGGGACTCCTCCCTACAATGAGCAGTTCTTC. Translated, it gives CASSLGTPPYNEQFF.